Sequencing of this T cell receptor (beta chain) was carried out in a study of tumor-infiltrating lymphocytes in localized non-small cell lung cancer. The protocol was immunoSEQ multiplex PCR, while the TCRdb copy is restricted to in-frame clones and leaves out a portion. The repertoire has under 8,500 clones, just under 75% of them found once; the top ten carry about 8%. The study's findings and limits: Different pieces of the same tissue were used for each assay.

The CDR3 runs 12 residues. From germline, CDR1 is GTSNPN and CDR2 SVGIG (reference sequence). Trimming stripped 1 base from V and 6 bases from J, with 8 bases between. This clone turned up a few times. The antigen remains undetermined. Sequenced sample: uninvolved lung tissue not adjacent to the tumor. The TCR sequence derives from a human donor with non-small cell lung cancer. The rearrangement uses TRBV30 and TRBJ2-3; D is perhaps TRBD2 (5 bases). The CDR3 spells CAWSALADTQYF. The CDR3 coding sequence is TGTGCCTGGAGTGCTTTAGCGGATACGCAGTATTTT.